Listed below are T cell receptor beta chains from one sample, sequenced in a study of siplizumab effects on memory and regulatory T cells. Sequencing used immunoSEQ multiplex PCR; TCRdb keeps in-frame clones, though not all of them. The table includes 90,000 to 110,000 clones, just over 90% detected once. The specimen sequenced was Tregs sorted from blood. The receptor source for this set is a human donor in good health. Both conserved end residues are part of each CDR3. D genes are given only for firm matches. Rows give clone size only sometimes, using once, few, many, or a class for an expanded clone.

CDR3aa: CASSFPGLEQFF; CDR3nt: TGTGCCAGCAGCTTCCCTGGGCTTGAGCAGTTCTTC; v_gene: TRBV7-3; d_gene: .; abundance: .; j_gene: TRBJ2-1
CDR3aa: CASSITGQGSYNEQFF; CDR3nt: TGTGCCAGTAGTATTACCGGACAGGGGTCCTACAATGAGCAGTTCTTC; v_gene: TRBV19; d_gene: TRBD1; abundance: .; j_gene: TRBJ2-1
CDR3aa: CASSLGLAGVTAGQYF; CDR3nt: TGTGCCAGCAGCTTAGGACTAGCGGGAGTTACGGCGGGGCAGTATTTT; v_gene: TRBV7-9; d_gene: TRBD2; abundance: .; j_gene: TRBJ2-3
CDR3aa: CASSRTGGNQPQHF; CDR3nt: TGTGCCAGCAGTCGGACAGGAGGTAATCAGCCCCAGCATTTT; v_gene: TRBV5-6; d_gene: TRBD1; abundance: .; j_gene: TRBJ1-5
CDR3aa: CASSEARGQYTEAFF; CDR3nt: TGTGCCAGCAGTGAAGCGAGAGGGCAGTACACTGAAGCTTTCTTT; v_gene: TRBV6-1; d_gene: .; abundance: .; j_gene: TRBJ1-1
CDR3aa: CASSPPGGNTEAFF; CDR3nt: TGTGCCAGCAGCCCGCCAGGAGGTAACACTGAAGCTTTCTTT; v_gene: TRBV6-6; d_gene: .; abundance: .; j_gene: TRBJ1-1
CDR3aa: CASSYQPVGRRYF; CDR3nt: TGTGCCAGCAGTTACCAGCCGGTTGGGCGCCGGTACTTC; v_gene: TRBV6-5; d_gene: .; abundance: .; j_gene: TRBJ2-4
CDR3aa: CASSEYNPSYTF; CDR3nt: TGTGCCAGCAGTGAATACAACCCTAGCTACACCTTC; v_gene: TRBV6-1; d_gene: .; abundance: .; j_gene: TRBJ1-2
CDR3aa: CAISAGLEQFF; CDR3nt: TGTGCCATCTCTGCGGGACTAGAGCAGTTCTTC; v_gene: TRBV10-3; d_gene: TRBD2; abundance: .; j_gene: TRBJ2-1
CDR3aa: CASSWGEPGNTEAFF; CDR3nt: TGTGCCAGCAGTTGGGGCGAGCCGGGGAACACTGAAGCTTTCTTT; v_gene: TRBV6-5; d_gene: .; abundance: once; j_gene: TRBJ1-1
CDR3aa: CASSLELRSPLHF; CDR3nt: TGCGCCAGCAGCTTGGAACTGCGTTCACCCCTCCACTTT; v_gene: TRBV5-1; d_gene: .; abundance: .; j_gene: TRBJ1-6
CDR3aa: CASSPSQGMYQEQYF; CDR3nt: TGTGCCAGCTCACCTTCACAGGGGATGTACCAAGAGCAGTACTTC; v_gene: TRBV18; d_gene: TRBD1; abundance: .; j_gene: TRBJ2-7
CDR3aa: CASGFGEPQHF; CDR3nt: TGTGCTAGTGGTTTTGGGGAGCCCCAGCATTTT; v_gene: TRBV12-5; d_gene: .; abundance: medium-sized; j_gene: TRBJ1-5
CDR3aa: CASSVDRGRPTTEAFF; CDR3nt: TGTGCCAGCAGCGTAGATCGGGGGCGACCTACTACTGAAGCTTTCTTT; v_gene: TRBV9; d_gene: .; abundance: .; j_gene: TRBJ1-1
CDR3aa: CASSLWARSYEQYF; CDR3nt: TGTGCCAGCAGCTTATGGGCTCGCTCCTACGAGCAGTACTTC; v_gene: TRBV7-9; d_gene: .; abundance: .; j_gene: TRBJ2-7
CDR3aa: CASSYSGGQGEAFF; CDR3nt: TGTGCCAGCAGTTATTCCGGGGGACAGGGGGAAGCTTTCTTT; v_gene: TRBV6-6; d_gene: TRBD1; abundance: .; j_gene: TRBJ1-1
CDR3aa: CASSRQGATEAFF; CDR3nt: TGCGCCAGCAGCCGACAGGGCGCGACTGAAGCTTTCTTT; v_gene: TRBV5-1; d_gene: TRBD1; abundance: .; j_gene: TRBJ1-1
CDR3aa: CASSFRQGGNTEAFF; CDR3nt: TGTGCCAGCAGCTTCAGACAGGGGGGGAACACTGAAGCTTTCTTT; v_gene: TRBV11-2; d_gene: TRBD1; abundance: .; j_gene: TRBJ1-1
CDR3aa: CAISGDYGYTF; CDR3nt: TGTGCCATCAGTGGGGACTATGGCTACACCTTC; v_gene: TRBV10-3; d_gene: .; abundance: once; j_gene: TRBJ1-2
CDR3aa: CASSTFFGDSYEQYF; CDR3nt: TGTGCCAGTAGTACCTTCTTTGGGGACTCCTACGAGCAGTACTTC; v_gene: TRBV19; d_gene: .; abundance: .; j_gene: TRBJ2-7
CDR3aa: CASSPRGAPLSYEQYF; CDR3nt: TGTGCCAGCAGCCCGCGGGGGGCGCCCCTCTCCTACGAGCAGTACTTC; v_gene: TRBV11-2; d_gene: TRBD2; abundance: few; j_gene: TRBJ2-7
CDR3aa: CASSKGDKTSVNTGELFF; CDR3nt: TGTGCCAGCAGCAAGGGTGACAAGACTAGCGTGAACACCGGGGAGCTGTTTTTT; v_gene: TRBV4-2; d_gene: TRBD2; abundance: .; j_gene: TRBJ2-2
CDR3aa: CASSPQTGDSRDGYTF; CDR3nt: TGTGCCAGCAGCCCCCAGACAGGGGATAGTCGGGATGGCTACACCTTC; v_gene: TRBV5-4; d_gene: TRBD1; abundance: .; j_gene: TRBJ1-2
CDR3aa: CASSGWDRGLYGYTF; CDR3nt: TGTGCCAGCAGCGGCTGGGACAGGGGGCTCTATGGCTACACCTTC; v_gene: TRBV7-8; d_gene: TRBD1; abundance: .; j_gene: TRBJ1-2
CDR3aa: CASTRGRATDTQYF; CDR3nt: TGTGCCAGCACCAGGGGCAGGGCCACAGATACGCAGTATTTT; v_gene: TRBV6-5; d_gene: .; abundance: .; j_gene: TRBJ2-3
CDR3aa: CASSMFSDIQETQYF; CDR3nt: TGTGCCAGTAGTATGTTTAGTGACATACAAGAGACCCAGTACTTC; v_gene: TRBV19; d_gene: .; abundance: once; j_gene: TRBJ2-5
CDR3aa: CSATKAEQYF; CDR3nt: TGCAGTGCCACAAAGGCCGAGCAGTACTTC; v_gene: TRBV20-1; d_gene: .; abundance: .; j_gene: TRBJ2-7
CDR3aa: CASSLIQDATNEKLFF; CDR3nt: TGTGCCAGCAGCTTGATACAGGATGCAACTAATGAAAAACTGTTTTTT; v_gene: TRBV5-6; d_gene: .; abundance: .; j_gene: TRBJ1-4
CDR3aa: CASSIPGANYGYTF; CDR3nt: TGTGCCAGTAGTATACCCGGAGCTAACTATGGCTACACCTTC; v_gene: TRBV19; d_gene: .; abundance: .; j_gene: TRBJ1-2
CDR3aa: CASSPTGYGETQYF; CDR3nt: TGTGCCAGCAGTCCCACAGGGTACGGGGAGACCCAGTACTTC; v_gene: TRBV27; d_gene: .; abundance: .; j_gene: TRBJ2-5
CDR3aa: CAISETSNQPQHF; CDR3nt: TGTGCCATCAGTGAAACTAGCAATCAGCCCCAGCATTTT; v_gene: TRBV10-3; d_gene: .; abundance: .; j_gene: TRBJ1-5
CDR3aa: CAIAVRDTGELFF; CDR3nt: TGTGCCATAGCCGTCAGGGATACCGGGGAGCTGTTTTTT; v_gene: TRBV19; d_gene: .; abundance: .; j_gene: TRBJ2-2
CDR3aa: CASSRGGNQPQHF; CDR3nt: TGTGCCAGCAGTAGGGGTGGCAATCAGCCCCAGCATTTT; v_gene: TRBV6-5; d_gene: .; abundance: .; j_gene: TRBJ1-5
CDR3aa: CASSLDRGDTEAFF; CDR3nt: TGCGCCAGCAGCTTAGACAGGGGGGACACTGAAGCTTTCTTT; v_gene: TRBV5-1; d_gene: TRBD1; abundance: .; j_gene: TRBJ1-1
CDR3aa: CASGKNNEQFF; CDR3nt: TGTGCCTCGGGTAAGAACAATGAGCAGTTCTTC; v_gene: TRBV19; d_gene: .; abundance: .; j_gene: TRBJ2-1
CDR3aa: CASSLGQGQGYGYTF; CDR3nt: TGTGCCAGCAGTCTTGGACAGGGGCAAGGGTATGGCTACACCTTC; v_gene: TRBV27; d_gene: TRBD1; abundance: .; j_gene: TRBJ1-2
CDR3aa: CASSLGSLETQYF; CDR3nt: TGTGCTAGCAGCTTGGGGTCCTTGGAGACCCAGTACTTC; v_gene: TRBV7-7; d_gene: .; abundance: few; j_gene: TRBJ2-5
CDR3aa: CASSPGTVYNEQFF; CDR3nt: TGTGCCAGCTCACCAGGGACGGTATACAATGAGCAGTTCTTC; v_gene: TRBV18; d_gene: .; abundance: .; j_gene: TRBJ2-1